This section outlines one TCR beta chain sequence together with its context. What it binds is not known. The method was immunoSEQ multiplex PCR; TCRdb's version includes in-frame clones alone and lacks a portion of them. The profile shows around 1.9 million clones, about 94% of them singletons. The V gene's germline CDR1 is MNHEY and CDR2 SMNVEV (reference sequence). With 6 bases clipped from V and 5 bases from J, the junction kept 9 bases outside the gene matches. The CDR3 totals 16 residues. Naive-designated CD8 cells lacked CD45RO, were positively enriched for CCR7, and omitted terminally differentiated effector memory CD45RA+ cells. The sample is drawn from a study of shared clonotypes between healthy human individuals. Overall study context: CD8 memory received one plate per donor, CD8 naive two, CD4 memory three and CD4 naive three.

General observations from the study: Richness estimates generally favored naive over memory subsets.

Sequencing used naive CD8+ T cells from PBMCs. This clonotype was sampled from a man aged 18 to 29 in good health. Some clones in this sample may be carry-over from other donors' samples. The chain is built from TRBV27 and TRBJ2-2, with 10 nucleotides matching TRBD2. For the CDR3, the DNA is TGTGCCAGCAGCATTCTAGCGGGAGTAGTGACCGGGGAGCTGTTTTTT. This gives the protein CASSILAGVVTGELFF.